The sequence of this T cell receptor beta chain was determined in a study of radiation and T cells in renal cell carcinoma. Background on the study: Nephrectomy followed 15 Gy stereotactic body radiation by 4 weeks.

Overall study results and limits: In blood, top tumor clones expanded by 2 weeks, shrinking by 4.

Of note for this clone: The antigen is unknown.

Time point defined: baseline pretreatment blood. Sample treatment: 15 Gy SBRT to primary tumor, nephrectomy 4 weeks later. After SBRT, blood was collected at 2 and 4 weeks, plus baseline. Sequenced by immunoSEQ multiplex PCR; TCRdb stores in-frame clones only, minus some. The sample has 100,000 to 150,000 clones; 82% are singletons. Source: blood, taken from a patient whose treatment included radiotherapy and nephrectomy. The sequence derives from an older woman with renal cell carcinoma.

CDR3 nucleotides: TGTGCCAGTAGTATACGCGCCACCGGGACTAGCGGCACAGGCACAGATACGCAGTATTTT. Translated, it gives CASSIRATGTSGTGTDTQYF. This chain links TRBV19 with TRBJ2-3, with 11 nucleotides matching TRBD2. The ends lost 2 bases at V and 1 base at J; junction bases unmatched: 14. Germline V lookup: CDR1 LNHDA, CDR2 SQIVND (reference sequence). The CDR3 is made up of 20 amino acids. Complete variable domain (other parts from reference TRBV19 and TRBJ2-3): DGGITQSPKYLFRKEGQNVTLSCEQNLNHDAMYWYRQDPGQGLRLIYYSQIVNDFQKGDIAEGYSVSREKKESFPLTVTSAQKNPTAFYLCASSIRATGTSGTGTDTQYFGPGTRLTVL.